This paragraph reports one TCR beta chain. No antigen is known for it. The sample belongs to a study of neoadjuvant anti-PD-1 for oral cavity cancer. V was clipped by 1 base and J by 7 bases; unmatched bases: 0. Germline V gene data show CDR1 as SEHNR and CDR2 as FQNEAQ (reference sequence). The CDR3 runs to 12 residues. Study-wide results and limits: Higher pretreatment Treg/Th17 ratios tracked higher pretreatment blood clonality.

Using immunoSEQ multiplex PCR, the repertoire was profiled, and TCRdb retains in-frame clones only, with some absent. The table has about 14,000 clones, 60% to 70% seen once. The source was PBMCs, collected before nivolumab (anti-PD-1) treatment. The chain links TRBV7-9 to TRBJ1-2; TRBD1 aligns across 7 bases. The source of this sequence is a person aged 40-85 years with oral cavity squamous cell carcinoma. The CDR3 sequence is CASSLDRGGYTF. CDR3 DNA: TGTGCCAGCAGCTTAGACAGGGGTGGCTACACCTTC.